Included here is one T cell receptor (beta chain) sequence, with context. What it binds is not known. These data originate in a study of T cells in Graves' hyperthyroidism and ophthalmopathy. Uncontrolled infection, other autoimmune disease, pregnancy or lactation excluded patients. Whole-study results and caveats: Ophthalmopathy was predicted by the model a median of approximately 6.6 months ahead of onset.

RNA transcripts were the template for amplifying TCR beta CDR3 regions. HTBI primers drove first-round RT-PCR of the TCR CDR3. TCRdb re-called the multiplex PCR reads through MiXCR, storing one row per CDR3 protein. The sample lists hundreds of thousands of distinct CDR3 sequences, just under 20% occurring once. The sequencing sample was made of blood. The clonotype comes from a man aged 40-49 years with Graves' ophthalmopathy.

The CDR3 sequence: CASSPLGPFLRTDTQYF. The CDR3 DNA reads as TGTGCCAGCAGTCCCCTAGGTCCCTTTTTACGCACAGATACGCAGTATTTT. This chain connects TRBV6-1 to TRBJ2-3; D is ambiguous. The CDR3 is 17 amino acids. The V end lost 5 bases, the J end lost 1 base, and 19 bases lay between the germline ends. The germline V gene encodes CDR1 MNHNS and CDR2 SASEGT.